This T cell receptor (beta chain) was found in a study of T cell responses to AZD1222 COVID-19 vaccine. Whole-study findings and limits: A mostly white British donor set with more females was recruited, and clonal diversity was possibly underestimated. Increases in Spike-specific TCR breadth and depth were seen after two AZD1222 doses. At baseline, seropositivity was found in only a handful of AZD1222 recipients.

Profiled with immunoSEQ multiplex PCR; TCRdb holds only in-frame clones, not every one. Of about 130,000 clones detected, 80% to 90% appear once; the ten largest clones hold 9.5%. As for this clone: Its antigen is not known.

The sample was peripheral blood, taken 28 days after the second AZD1222 dose. This sequence originates from an adult who received the AZD1222 COVID-19 vaccine.

The CDR3 region has the DNA TGTGCCAGCACGGACAGGAACTATGGCTACACCTTC. The encoded protein is CASTDRNYGYTF. The chain joins TRBV9 to TRBJ1-2, with TRBD1 matching 7 bases. The CDR3 has 12 amino acids. V dropped 6 bases and J dropped 2; count of bases not matched to a gene: 1. Germline V lookup: CDR1 SGDLS, CDR2 YYNGEE.